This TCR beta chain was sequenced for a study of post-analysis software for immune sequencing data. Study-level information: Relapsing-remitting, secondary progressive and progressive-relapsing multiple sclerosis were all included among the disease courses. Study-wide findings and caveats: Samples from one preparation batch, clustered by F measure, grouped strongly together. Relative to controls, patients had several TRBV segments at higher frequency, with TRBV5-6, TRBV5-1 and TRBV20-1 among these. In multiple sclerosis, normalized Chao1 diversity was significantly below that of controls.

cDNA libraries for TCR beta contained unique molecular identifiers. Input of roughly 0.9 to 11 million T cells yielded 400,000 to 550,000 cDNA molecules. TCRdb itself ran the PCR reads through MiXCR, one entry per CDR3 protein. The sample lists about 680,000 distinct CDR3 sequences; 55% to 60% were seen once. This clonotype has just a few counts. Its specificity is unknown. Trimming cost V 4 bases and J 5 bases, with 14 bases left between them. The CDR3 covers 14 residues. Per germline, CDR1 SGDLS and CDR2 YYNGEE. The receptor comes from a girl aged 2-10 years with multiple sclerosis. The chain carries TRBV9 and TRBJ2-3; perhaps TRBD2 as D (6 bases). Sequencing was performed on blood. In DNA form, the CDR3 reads TGTGCCAGCAGCAGGACTAACCCGGGAGATACGCAGTATTTT. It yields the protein CASSRTNPGDTQYF.